The T cell receptor (beta chain) described here comes from a study of blood T cell repertoires in COVID-19. Study-wide background: Acute and convalescent COVID-19 specimens originated in the United States, Italy and Spain. T cells, B-cell-depleted T cells, or PBMCs provided the cDNA or gDNA that served as material.

Study processing details: Reference gene primers were amplified, and this amplification served to estimate nucleated cell counts. Data came from immunoSEQ multiplex PCR; TCRdb stores just in-frame clones and leaves some out. That table gives V, J and clone size, and the DNA gave D and trimming. The sample holds some 170,000 clones, around 76% seen once. This CDR3 is 11 amino acids long. CDR1 and CDR2 (germline): DFQATT, SNEGSKA (reference sequence). With 5 bases removed from V and 2 bases from J, the gap between germline ends came to 6 bases. The TCR comes from a woman aged 70-85 years with acute or convalescent COVID-19. This chain joins TRBV20-1 and TRBJ1-2; D gene uncertain. Sequencing input: peripheral blood. In DNA form, the CDR3 reads TGCAGTGCTGCTGCGAACTATGGCTACACCTTC. This codes for CSAAANYGYTF.